The clone carrying this T cell receptor (beta chain) was found many times. Unique molecular identifiers were attached to individual cDNA molecules. From the 5' RACE reads, TCRdb called clonotypes with MiXCR, one entry per CDR3 protein. The table has 50,000 or so distinct CDR3 sequences, approximately 4.1% seen once; the top ten hold about 6%. The data were obtained in a study of early T cells in non-severe SARS-CoV-2 infection. Study context: Sequencing targeted bulk RNA from unsorted whole blood, leaving chains unpaired.

Germline V gene data show CDR1 as LGHDT and CDR2 as YNNKEL (reference sequence). V shed 8 bases, J shed 16 bases, and the junction held 11 bases outside the gene matches. The CDR3 length is 12 residues. The receptor was isolated from an adult who was a healthcare worker with PCR-confirmed SARS-CoV-2 infection or an uninfected control (not recorded which). This chain joins TRBV3-1 and TRBJ1-4; TRBD1 agrees at 9 bases. Sequenced: whole blood. The CDR3 sequence is CASDNRDRVRFF. Written as DNA, the CDR3 is TGTGCCAGCGACAACCGGGACAGGGTACGGTTTTTT.